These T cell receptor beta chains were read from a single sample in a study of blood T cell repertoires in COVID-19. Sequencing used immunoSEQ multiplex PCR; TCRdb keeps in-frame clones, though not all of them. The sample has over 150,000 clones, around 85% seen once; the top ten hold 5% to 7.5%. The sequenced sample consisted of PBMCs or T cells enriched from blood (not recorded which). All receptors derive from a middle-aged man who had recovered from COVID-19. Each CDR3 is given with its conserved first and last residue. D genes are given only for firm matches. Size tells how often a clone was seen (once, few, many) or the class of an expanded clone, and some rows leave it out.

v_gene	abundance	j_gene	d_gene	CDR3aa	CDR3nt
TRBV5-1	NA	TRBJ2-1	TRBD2	CASSPTSGSTLSSYNEQFF	TGCGCCAGCAGCCCGACTAGCGGGTCCACCCTGAGCTCCTACAATGAGCAGTTCTTC
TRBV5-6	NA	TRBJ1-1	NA	CASRPPFEGTEAFF	TGTGCCAGCAGACCTCCCTTTGAGGGCACTGAAGCTTTCTTT
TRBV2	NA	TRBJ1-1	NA	CASIQNTEAFF	TGTGCCAGCATCCAGAACACTGAAGCTTTCTTT
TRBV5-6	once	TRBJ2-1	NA	CAGMASRHNEQFF	TGTGCCGGAATGGCTAGCAGACACAATGAGCAGTTCTTC
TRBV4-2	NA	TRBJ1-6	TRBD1	CASSQDKKQGTVPDSPLHF	TGTGCCAGCAGCCAAGACAAAAAACAGGGGACGGTTCCGGATTCACCCCTCCACTTT
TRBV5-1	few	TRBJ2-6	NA	CASSLGPGGTGANVLTF	TGCGCCAGCAGCTTGGGGCCAGGAGGTACTGGGGCCAACGTCCTGACTTTC
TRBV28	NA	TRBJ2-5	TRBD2	CASSPRGSGHQETQYF	TGTGCCAGCAGTCCCCGTGGTAGCGGGCACCAAGAGACCCAGTACTTC
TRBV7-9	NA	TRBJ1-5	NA	CASSFARGNQPQHF	TGTGCCAGCAGCTTTGCCAGGGGCAATCAGCCCCAGCATTTT
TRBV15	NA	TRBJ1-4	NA	CATSRARQGNEKLFF	TGTGCCACCAGCAGAGCTCGGCAGGGCAATGAAAAACTGTTTTTT
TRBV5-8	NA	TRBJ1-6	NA	CASSWEGEYNSPLHF	TGTGCCAGCAGCTGGGAGGGGGAGTATAATTCACCCCTCCACTTT
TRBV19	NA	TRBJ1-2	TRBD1	CASRTGRSGYTF	TGTGCCAGTAGGACAGGGAGGTCTGGCTACACCTTC
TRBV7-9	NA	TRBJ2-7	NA	CASGGGAREQYF	TGTGCCAGCGGAGGGGGGGCGCGCGAGCAGTACTTC
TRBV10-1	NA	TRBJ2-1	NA	CASSEDGEEQFF	TGCGCCAGCAGTGAGGACGGGGAGGAGCAGTTCTTC
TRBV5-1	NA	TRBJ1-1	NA	CASSLRDTNTEAFF	TGCGCCAGCAGCTTACGGGACACGAACACTGAAGCTTTCTTT
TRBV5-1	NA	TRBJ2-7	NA	CASSEDPGGTYEQYF	TGCGCCAGCTCCGAGGACCCTGGAGGCACCTACGAGCAGTACTTC
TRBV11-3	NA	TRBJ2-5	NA	CASSLGIARQETQYF	TGTGCCAGCAGCTTAGGGATCGCCAGGCAAGAGACCCAGTACTTC
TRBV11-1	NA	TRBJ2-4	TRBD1	CASSRDRLAKNIQYF	TGTGCCAGCAGCCGGGACAGGCTAGCCAAAAACATTCAGTACTTC
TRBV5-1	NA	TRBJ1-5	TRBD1	CASSLGTGGGPQHF	TGCGCCAGCAGCTTGGGGACAGGCGGCGGCCCCCAGCATTTT
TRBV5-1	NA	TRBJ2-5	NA	CASSPRRHQETQYF	TGCGCCAGCAGCCCGAGGCGGCACCAAGAGACCCAGTACTTC
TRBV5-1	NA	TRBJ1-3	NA	CASRGGAGRGNTIYF	TGCGCCTCCCGAGGCGGGGCAGGACGTGGAAACACCATATATTTT
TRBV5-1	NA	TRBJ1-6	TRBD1	CASSAGQELYNSPLHF	TGCGCCAGCAGCGCGGGACAGGAGCTCTATAATTCACCCCTCCACTTT
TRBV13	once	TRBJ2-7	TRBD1	CASSERQGSYEQYF	TGTGCCAGCAGCGAGCGACAGGGGTCCTACGAGCAGTACTTC
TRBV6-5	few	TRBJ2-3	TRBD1	CASRRDSTDTQYF	TGTGCCAGCAGGAGGGACAGTACAGATACGCAGTATTTT